This T cell receptor beta chain was sequenced for a study of shared clonotypes between healthy human individuals. At the level of the study: The cohort had a couple of women and a few men, ages 18 to 49.

About this clone itself: Antigen: not known.

General observations from the study: Deeper or shallower sequencing was expected to change how clonotypes are shared among donors. Four donors shared around 5.1% of their naive CD4 clonotypes.

The length of the CDR3 is 15 residues. Per the germline V gene, CDR1 is MDHEN and CDR2 is SYDVKM. J lost 1 base, V lost 6 bases, and 9 bases had no gene match. Data came from immunoSEQ multiplex PCR; TCRdb stores just in-frame clones and leaves some out. This repertoire shows around 2,000,000 clones, roughly 94% found once; its top ten account for 0.13%. Input material: naive CD4+ T cells sorted from blood. Subset in this sample: CD45RA+ positively selected. This sequence originates from a man in his late teens or twenties in good health. The V and J genes are TRBV28 and TRBJ2-7; 7 bases match TRBD1. CDR3 loop: CASSPLGRGSYEQYF. CDR3 nucleotide sequence: TGTGCCAGCAGCCCCTTGGGCAGGGGGTCCTACGAGCAGTACTTC.